The clone carrying this T cell receptor (beta chain) was counted between two and nine times. CDR1 is ENHRY and CDR2 is SYGVKD in the germline V gene. The junction had 3 bases not matched to a gene; V was cut back by 6 bases and J by 7 bases. The CDR3 is made up of 12 amino acids. TCRdb's copy holds only in-frame clones and misses some; the assay was immunoSEQ multiplex PCR. This table has over 150,000 clones, 80% to 90% appearing once. The Seattle site enrolled patients during active infection and followed them longitudinally. The record originates from a study of blood T cell repertoires in COVID-19. Study-level information: Samples taken during acute and convalescent COVID-19 were collected in the United States, Italy and Spain. Sources were T cells, B-cell-depleted T cells, or PBMCs; the material itself was cDNA or gDNA.

This receptor was identified in a woman older than 75 with COVID-19, enrolled during active disease. The sample comprised peripheral blood. The J gene is TRBJ1-2, the V gene TRBV10-3, with 9 bases aligning to TRBD1. The CDR3 loop is CAISRDRVGYTF. The CDR3 DNA is TGTGCCATCAGCCGGGACAGGGTTGGCTACACCTTC.